The present T cell receptor beta chain was sequenced within a study of T cells in Graves' hyperthyroidism and ophthalmopathy. The CDR3 is made up of 13 amino acids. CDR1 SGHTA and CDR2 FQGTGA come from the germline V gene. RNA transcripts were the template for amplifying TCR beta CDR3 regions. Primed by the HTBI set, a first-round RT-PCR was run on the TCR CDR3. TCRdb called the multiplex PCR reads again in MiXCR, with one record for every CDR3 protein. The data show roughly 500,000 distinct CDR3 sequences, around 45% seen once. Study conclusions and caveats: In blood, most of the thyroid clonotypes expanded above 0.001 were also present. Progression to ophthalmopathy was predicted a median of approximately 6.4 months early. Ophthalmopathy cases were set apart from stable hyperthyroidism by a 13 V-J model.

A remark on this clonotype: Its antigen is as yet unknown. With a much larger clone just one base away, this may be a read error.

This receptor was obtained from an adult woman with Graves' disease, either hyperthyroidism or ophthalmopathy (not recorded which). The chain is built from TRBV7-3 and TRBJ1-6; D unclear. Sequencing used peripheral blood or thyroid tissue (not recorded which). This CDR3 is CASSLVYNPPLHF. For the CDR3, the DNA is TGTGCCAGCAGCCTGGTTTATAATCCACCCCTCCACTTT.